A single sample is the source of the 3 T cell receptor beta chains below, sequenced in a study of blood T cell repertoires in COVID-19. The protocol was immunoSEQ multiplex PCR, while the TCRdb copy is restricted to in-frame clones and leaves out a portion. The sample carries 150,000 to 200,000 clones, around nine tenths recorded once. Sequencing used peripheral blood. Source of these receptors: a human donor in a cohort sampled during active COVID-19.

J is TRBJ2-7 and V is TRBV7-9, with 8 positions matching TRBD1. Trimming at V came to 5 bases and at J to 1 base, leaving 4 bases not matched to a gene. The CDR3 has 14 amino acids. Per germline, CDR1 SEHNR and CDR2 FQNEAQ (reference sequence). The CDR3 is CASSPGGGSYEQYF. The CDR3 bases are TGTGCCAGCAGCCCAGGGGGCGGGTCCTACGAGCAGTACTTC.

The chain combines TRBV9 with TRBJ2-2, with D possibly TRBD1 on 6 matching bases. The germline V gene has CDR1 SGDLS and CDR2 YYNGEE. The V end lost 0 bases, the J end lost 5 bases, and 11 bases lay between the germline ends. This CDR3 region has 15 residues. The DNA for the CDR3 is TGTGCCAGCAGCGTAGTCTCTACAGGGACCGGGGAGCTGTTTTTT. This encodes CASSVVSTGTGELFF.

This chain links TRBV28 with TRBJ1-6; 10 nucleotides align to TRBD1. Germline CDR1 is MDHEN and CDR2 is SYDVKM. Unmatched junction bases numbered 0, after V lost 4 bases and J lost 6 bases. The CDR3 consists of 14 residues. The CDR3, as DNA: TGTGCCAGCAGTTGGGACAGGGGTAATTCACCCCTCCACTTT. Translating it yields CASSWDRGNSPLHF. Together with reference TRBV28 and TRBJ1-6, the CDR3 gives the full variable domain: DVKVTQSSRYLVKRTGEKVFLECVQDMDHENMFWYRQDPGLGLRLIYFSYDVKMKEKGDIPEGYSVSREKKERFSLILESASTNQTSMYLCASSWDRGNSPLHFGNGTRLTVT.